This T cell receptor (beta chain) comes out of a study of shared clonotypes between healthy human individuals (dated by TCRdb to about 2020). The study in broad terms: A few men and two women, aged 18 to 49 years, made up the cohort. To estimate repertoire size and how much clonotype sharing occurs between individuals, the study deeply sequenced the blood TCR repertoires of roughly 5 healthy adults. Libraries were prepared and TCR repertoires were sequenced by different laboratories using diverse techniques, in order to increase sequencing depth and limit assay-specific biases. Between about 0.9 and 9 billion PBMCs per donor were obtained by leukapheresis. Per donor, three plates each were used for CD4 naive and CD4 memory, two for CD8 naive, and one for CD8 memory. Results the study describes overall, beyond this receptor: The genetic and exposure-history diversity represented was limited by the small number of donors. Sampling was limited to blood, and TCR repertoires in tissue likely differ from TCR repertoires in blood. Pairwise subsampling indicated that sequencing depth was expected to affect the degree of clonotype sharing among donors. Larger estimated clonotype richness was generally found for naive subsets than for memory subsets. Rarefaction of sorted-subset datasets indicated incomplete sequencing despite the large sequencing depth. Clonotypes shared by all four sorted-subset donors showed higher generation probabilities than non-shared clonotypes. Approximately 5% of naive CD4, 3.5% of naive CD8, 2% to 2.5% of memory CD4, and approximately 0.4% of memory CD8 clonotypes were shared across a few donors.

Using the deep immunoSEQ assay, TCR CDR3 regions were amplified from genomic DNA by multiplex PCR. For each cell subset, the extracted genomic DNA was distributed evenly across all wells of several immunoSEQ 96-well plates, and each plate served as one replicate. For sorted subsets, about 210 ng of genomic DNA, equivalent to some 33,000 T cell genomes, went into each replicate PCR. Purified libraries were measured with a Qubit 3.0 fluorometer, size-checked on a Bioanalyzer 2100, and measured again with the KAPA Library Quantification kit. A separate single-read 150-cycle Illumina NextSeq 550 flow cell was used to sequence each immunoSEQ 96-well plate. Concerning the study's data processing: Because the immunoSEQ output included only junctional sequences and no quality scores, the filtering could not be the same as the filtering used for full-length reads. To assign V/J genes and CDR3, sequences were annotated using PyIR, a Python wrapper for IgBLAST v1.9, with IMGT germline references. Any read was removed if the V/J assignment was weak (E-value above 1e-6), the CDR3 was missing, or the read contained stop codons, out-of-frame junctions, or ambiguous translated residues. V3J clonotypes were defined as sequences sharing an identical inferred V gene, J gene, and CDR3 amino acid sequence. Percentage overlap between repertoires was computed as shared unique clonotypes divided by the size of the smaller repertoire. Richness of each repertoire was evaluated using RTK rarefaction, the Chao1 estimator, and Recon v2.1 estimates of unobserved clonotypes. Generation probabilities were computed with OLGA for all TCRbeta clonotypes obtained by the gDNA method from several donors. The table was pulled from immuneACCESS by TCRdb, which kept in-frame rearrangements only. Such tables lose some clones; where checked, under half of the loss comes from unresolved V genes, and the rest has no known cause. The DNA gave D and trimming, while V, J and clone size come from that table. This sample comprises about 820,000 clones, 80% to 95% of them detected only once. The top ten clones comprise under 30% of the sample.

V loses 5 bases of germline sequence and J loses 9 bases, and the interval between the two ends is 22 bases. From the cysteine through the phenylalanine, the CDR3 covers 16 amino acids. Of all the DNA, just the CDR3 is kept, 48 bases in frame from base 1. From a lookup of the germline V gene, CDR1 and CDR2 are SGHTA and FQGNSA. Concerning this clone: The antigen this receptor binds is unknown. Per-nucleotide qualities are absent, and no much larger clonotype sits a single base away.

CD8 naive samples were CD45RO-negative cells positively selected for CCR7, giving a CD45RA+CCR7+ population that excluded TemRA cells. Donors were healthy HIV-negative adults with no recently reported acute infections or vaccinations. Every donor was a Caucasian adult residing in Nashville, Tennessee, USA. Blood was obtained by leukapheresis, after which PBMCs were separated by Ficoll-Histopaque density gradient centrifugation and cryopreserved in liquid nitrogen vapor phase. Purity and quantity of every magnetically sorted T cell population were checked by analytical flow cytometry. From each sorted fraction, genomic DNA was isolated and quantified by UV absorbance on a Nanodrop 2000c.

The sequence links TRBV7-2 to TRBJ2-2, with a weak D call of TRBD1 (6 bases match). The sequenced sample consisted of naive CD8+ T cells sorted from blood. The sample's cell subset or site label, in plain terms: CD45RA+CCR7+. The sequence was obtained from a man aged 25-45 years in good health. The CDR3 reads CASSSVTGFIVRELFF. The nucleotide sequence reads TGTGCCAGCAGCAGCGTGACAGGTTTTATCGTCAGGGAGCTGTTTTTT. The CDR3, completed at both ends by the reference TRBV7-2 and TRBJ2-2 genes, gives the full variable domain GAGVSQSPSNKVTEKGKDVELRCDPISGHTALYWYRQSLGQGLEFLIYFQGNSAPDKSGLPSDRFSAERTGGSVSTLTIQRTQQEDSAVYLCASSSVTGFIVRELFFGEGSRLTVL.